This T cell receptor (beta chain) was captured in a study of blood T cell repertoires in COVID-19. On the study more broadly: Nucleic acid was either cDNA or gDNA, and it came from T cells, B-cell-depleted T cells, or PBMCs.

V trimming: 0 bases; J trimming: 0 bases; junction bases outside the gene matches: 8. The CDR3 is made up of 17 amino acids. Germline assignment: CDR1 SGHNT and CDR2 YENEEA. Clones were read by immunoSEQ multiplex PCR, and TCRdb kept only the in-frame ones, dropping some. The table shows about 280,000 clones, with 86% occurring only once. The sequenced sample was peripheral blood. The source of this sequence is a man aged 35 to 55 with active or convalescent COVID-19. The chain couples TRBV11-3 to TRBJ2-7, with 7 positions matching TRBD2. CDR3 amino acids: CASSLDLGGRSSYEQYF. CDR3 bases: TGTGCCAGCAGCTTAGATCTTGGCGGGAGAAGCTCCTACGAGCAGTACTTC.